The rows below give T cell receptor beta chains drawn from one sample of a study of blood T cell repertoires in COVID-19. TCRdb's copy holds only in-frame clones and misses some; the assay was immunoSEQ multiplex PCR. Found here are about 210,000 clones, less than 85% of them singletons; the top ten hold about 7.8%. The sequencing input was peripheral blood. These receptors originate from an elderly woman with COVID-19, enrolled during active disease. Both conserved end residues are part of each CDR3.

TRBJ1-5 TRBV2 CASSYQGMSNQPQHF
TRBJ1-3 TRBV19 CASSKRSRSSSGNTIYF
TRBJ2-7 TRBV2 CASSTGTSDYEQYF
TRBJ1-2 TRBV15 CATSQQGNYGYTF
TRBJ2-7 TRBV12-3/TRBV12-4 CASSTGTAYEQYF
TRBJ2-7 TRBV6-5 CASTKSDRGYEQYF
TRBJ2-2 TRBV18 CASLHPMNTGELFF
TRBJ1-1 TRBV5-1 CASSTAPGKGTEAFF
TRBJ1-4 TRBV18 CASSPSAAGAEKLFF
TRBJ2-7 TRBV5-5 CASSLVNVVYEQYF